The clone carrying this TCR beta chain appeared many times. Its antigen is currently unknown. A sample-barcoded 5' primer and a J-beta primer mix were used in a second PCR of roughly 7 to 11 cycles. Tags on each cDNA molecule came from a template-switch adaptor with 12 random nucleotides. TCRdb reprocessed the 5' RACE reads via MiXCR and lists one record per CDR3 protein. The repertoire includes around 520,000 distinct CDR3 sequences, about 27% of them detected once, and approximately 3.7% sits in the top ten. The entry originates in a study of blood T cells in healthy people across ages. CDR3 length: 14 amino acids. V lost 5 bases, J lost 6 bases, and 13 bases lay in between. CDR1 is SEHNR and CDR2 is FQNEAQ in the germline V gene (reference sequence). The study's findings and limits: Fewer expanded clones and more diversity marked long-lived versus aged donors.

This sample also appeared in a second study, on T cells of mothers and their children. That work adds: Pairs that are related and pairs that are unrelated have TCR recombination output shaped similarly by thymic selection. The authors found no persistent microchimeric T cell clones.

The sequenced sample consisted of blood. The sequence was obtained from a boy aged 2 to 9 in good health. V gene TRBV7-9 combines with J gene TRBJ1-4; tentative D call: TRBD1 (5 bases). The CDR3 coding sequence is TGTGCCAGCAGCCCCCCAGGAGGGGATGAAAAACTGTTTTTT. This sequence encodes CASSPPGGDEKLFF.